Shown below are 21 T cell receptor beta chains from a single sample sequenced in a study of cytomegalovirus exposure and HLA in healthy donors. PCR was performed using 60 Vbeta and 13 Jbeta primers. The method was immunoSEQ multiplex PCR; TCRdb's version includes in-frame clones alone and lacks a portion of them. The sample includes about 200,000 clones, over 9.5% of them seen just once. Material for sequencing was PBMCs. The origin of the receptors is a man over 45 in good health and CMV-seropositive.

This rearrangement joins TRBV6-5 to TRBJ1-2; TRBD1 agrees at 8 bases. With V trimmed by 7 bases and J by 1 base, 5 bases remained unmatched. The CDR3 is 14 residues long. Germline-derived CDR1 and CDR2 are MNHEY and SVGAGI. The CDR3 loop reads CASTRTGFNYGYTF. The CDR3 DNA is TGTGCCAGCACGCGGACAGGGTTTAACTATGGCTACACCTTC.

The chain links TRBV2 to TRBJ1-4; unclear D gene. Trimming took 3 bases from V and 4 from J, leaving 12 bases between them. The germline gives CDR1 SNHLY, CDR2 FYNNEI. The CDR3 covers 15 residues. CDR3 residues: CASSDRQVINEKLFF. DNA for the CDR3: TGTGCCAGCAGTGATAGGCAGGTCATTAATGAAAAACTGTTTTTT.

CDR3 sequence (DNA): TGTGCCAGCAGTTTTACAGGGGGAGCTAACTATGGCTACACCTTC. It encodes CASSFTGGANYGYTF. This chain joins TRBV28 and TRBJ1-2, with TRBD1 identical over 8 bases. The ends lost 3 bases at V and 0 bases at J; junction bases unmatched: 3. The CDR3 is 15 residues long. In germline, CDR1 is MDHEN, CDR2 SYDVKM.

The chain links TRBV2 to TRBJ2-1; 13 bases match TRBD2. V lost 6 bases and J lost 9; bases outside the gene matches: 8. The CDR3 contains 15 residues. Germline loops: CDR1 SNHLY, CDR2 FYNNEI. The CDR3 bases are TGTGCCAGCAGCGAACTAGCGGGGGGGCCATCTGAGCAGTTCTTC. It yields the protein CASSELAGGPSEQFF.

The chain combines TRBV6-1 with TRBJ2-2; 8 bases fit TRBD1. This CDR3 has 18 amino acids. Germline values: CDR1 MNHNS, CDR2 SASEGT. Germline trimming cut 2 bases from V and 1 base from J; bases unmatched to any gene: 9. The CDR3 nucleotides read TGTGCCAGCAGTGAATTCCTAGGACAGGGAAAGAACACCGGGGAGCTGTTTTTT. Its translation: CASSEFLGQGKNTGELFF.

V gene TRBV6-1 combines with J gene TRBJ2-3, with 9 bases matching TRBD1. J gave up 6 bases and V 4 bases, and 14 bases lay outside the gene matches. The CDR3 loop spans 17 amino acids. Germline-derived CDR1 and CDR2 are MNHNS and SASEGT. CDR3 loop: CASSGWTGASVSDTQYF. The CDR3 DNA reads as TGTGCCAGCAGTGGATGGACAGGGGCCTCTGTTTCGGATACGCAGTATTTT.

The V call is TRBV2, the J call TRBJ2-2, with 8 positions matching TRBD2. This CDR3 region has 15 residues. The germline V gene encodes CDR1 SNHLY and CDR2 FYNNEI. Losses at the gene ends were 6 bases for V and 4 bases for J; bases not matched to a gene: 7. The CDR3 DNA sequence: TGTGCCAGCAGAGTCGGGGGGGCCTCCACCGGGGAGCTGTTTTTT. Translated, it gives CASRVGGASTGELFF.

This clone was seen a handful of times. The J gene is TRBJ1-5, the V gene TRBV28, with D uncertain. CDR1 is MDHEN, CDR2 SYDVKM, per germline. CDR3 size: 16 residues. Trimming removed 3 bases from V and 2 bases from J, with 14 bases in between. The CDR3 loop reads CASSFRGELGNQPQHF. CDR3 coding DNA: TGTGCCAGCAGTTTCAGAGGCGAGTTGGGCAATCAGCCCCAGCATTTT.

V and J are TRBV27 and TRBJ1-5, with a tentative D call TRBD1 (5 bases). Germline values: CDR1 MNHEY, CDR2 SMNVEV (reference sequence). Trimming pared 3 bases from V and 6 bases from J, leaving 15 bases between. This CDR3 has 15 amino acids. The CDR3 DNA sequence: TGTGCCAGCAGTTTTGACGGCGGTAGGGGTCAGCCCCAGCATTTT. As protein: CASSFDGGRGQPQHF.

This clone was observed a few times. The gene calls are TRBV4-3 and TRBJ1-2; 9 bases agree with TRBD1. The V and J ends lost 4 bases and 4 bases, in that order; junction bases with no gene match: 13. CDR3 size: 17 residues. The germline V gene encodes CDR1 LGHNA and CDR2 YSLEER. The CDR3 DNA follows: TGCGCCAGCAGCCTCTTTCGGGGGGGGACAGGGCCCTATGGCTACACCTTC. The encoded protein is CASSLFRGGTGPYGYTF.

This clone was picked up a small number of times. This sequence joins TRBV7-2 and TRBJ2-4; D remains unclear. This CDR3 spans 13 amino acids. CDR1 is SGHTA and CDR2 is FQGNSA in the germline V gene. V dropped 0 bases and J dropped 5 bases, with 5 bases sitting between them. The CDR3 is CASSLAPENIQYF. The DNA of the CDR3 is TGTGCCAGCAGCTTAGCCCCAGAAAACATTCAGTACTTC.

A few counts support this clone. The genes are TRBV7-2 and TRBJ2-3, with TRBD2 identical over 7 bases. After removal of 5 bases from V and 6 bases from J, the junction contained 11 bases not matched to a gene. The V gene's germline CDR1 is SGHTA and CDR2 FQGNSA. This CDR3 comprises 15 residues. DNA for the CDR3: TGTGCCAGCAGCCCCCCGCGGGGGAGTGCGGATACGCAGTATTTT. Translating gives CASSPPRGSADTQYF.

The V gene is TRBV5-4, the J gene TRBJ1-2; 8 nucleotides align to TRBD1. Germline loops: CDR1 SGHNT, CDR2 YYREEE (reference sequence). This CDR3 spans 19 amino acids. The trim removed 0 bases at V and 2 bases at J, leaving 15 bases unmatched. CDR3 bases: TGTGCCAGCAGCTTGGATCTCTTTCCGGGACAGGAAAAAAACTATGGCTACACCTTC. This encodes CASSLDLFPGQEKNYGYTF.

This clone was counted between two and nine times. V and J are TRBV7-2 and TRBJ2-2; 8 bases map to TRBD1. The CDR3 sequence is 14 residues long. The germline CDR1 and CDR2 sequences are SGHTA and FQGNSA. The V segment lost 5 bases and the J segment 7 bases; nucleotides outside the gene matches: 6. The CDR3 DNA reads TGTGCCAGCAGCAGGGACAGGAGGAACGGGGAGCTGTTTTTT. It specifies CASSRDRRNGELFF.

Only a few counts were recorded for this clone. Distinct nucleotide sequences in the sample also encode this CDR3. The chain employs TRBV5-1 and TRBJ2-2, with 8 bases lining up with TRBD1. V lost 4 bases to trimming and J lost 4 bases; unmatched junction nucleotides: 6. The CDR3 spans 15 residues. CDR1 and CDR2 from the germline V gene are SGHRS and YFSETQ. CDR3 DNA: TGCGCCAGCAGCCTAGGACAGGGTGGCACCGGGGAGCTGTTTTTT. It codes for CASSLGQGGTGELFF. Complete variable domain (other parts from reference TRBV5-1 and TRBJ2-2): KAGVTQTPRYLIKTRGQQVTLSCSPISGHRSVSWYQQTPGQGLQFLFEYFSETQRNKGNFPGRFSGRQFSNSRSEMNVSTLELGDSALYLCASSLGQGGTGELFFGEGSRLTVL.

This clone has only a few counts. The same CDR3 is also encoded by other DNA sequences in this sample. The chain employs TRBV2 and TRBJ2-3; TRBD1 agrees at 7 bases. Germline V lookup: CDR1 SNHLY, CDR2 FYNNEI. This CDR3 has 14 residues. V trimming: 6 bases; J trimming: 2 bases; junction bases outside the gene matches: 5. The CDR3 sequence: CASRNRGVTDTQYF. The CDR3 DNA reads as TGTGCCAGCAGAAACAGGGGCGTCACAGATACGCAGTATTTT. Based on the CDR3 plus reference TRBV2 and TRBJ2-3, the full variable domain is EPEVTQTPSHQVTQMGQEVILRCVPISNHLYFYWYRQILGQKVEFLVSFYNNEISEKSEIFDDQFSVERPDGSNFTLKIRSTKLEDSAMYFCASRNRGVTDTQYFGPGTRLTVL.

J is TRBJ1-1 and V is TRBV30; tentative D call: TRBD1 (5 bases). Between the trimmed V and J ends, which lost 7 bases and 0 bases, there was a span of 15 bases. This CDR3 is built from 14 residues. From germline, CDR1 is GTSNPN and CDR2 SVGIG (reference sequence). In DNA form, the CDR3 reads TGTGCCTCCACCCAGGGAGGCTTGAACACTGAAGCTTTCTTT. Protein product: CASTQGGLNTEAFF.

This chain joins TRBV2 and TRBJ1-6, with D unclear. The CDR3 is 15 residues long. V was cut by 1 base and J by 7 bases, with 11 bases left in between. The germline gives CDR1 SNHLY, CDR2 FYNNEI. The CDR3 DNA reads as TGTGCCAGCAGTGAAGAAGGACTTGGGAATTCACCCCTCCACTTT. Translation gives CASSEEGLGNSPLHF.

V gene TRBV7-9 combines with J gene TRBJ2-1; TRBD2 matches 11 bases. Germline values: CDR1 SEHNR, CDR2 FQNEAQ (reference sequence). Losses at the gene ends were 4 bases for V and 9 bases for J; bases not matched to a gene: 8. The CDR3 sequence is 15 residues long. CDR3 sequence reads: CASSSFSGGAREQFF. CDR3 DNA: TGTGCCAGCAGCTCGTTTAGCGGGGGGGCGCGTGAGCAGTTCTTC. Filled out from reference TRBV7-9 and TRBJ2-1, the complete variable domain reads DTGVSQNPRHKITKRGQNVTFRCDPISEHNRLYWYRQTLGQGPEFLTYFQNEAQLEKSRLLSDRFSAERPKGSFSTLEIQRTEQGDSAMYLCASSSFSGGAREQFFGPGTRLTVL.

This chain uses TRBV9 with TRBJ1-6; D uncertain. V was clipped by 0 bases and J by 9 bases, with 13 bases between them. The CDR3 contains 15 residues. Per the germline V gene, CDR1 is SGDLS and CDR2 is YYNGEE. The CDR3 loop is CASSVVGDLGSPLHF. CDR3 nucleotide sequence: TGTGCCAGCAGCGTAGTCGGGGATCTCGGTTCACCCCTCCACTTT.

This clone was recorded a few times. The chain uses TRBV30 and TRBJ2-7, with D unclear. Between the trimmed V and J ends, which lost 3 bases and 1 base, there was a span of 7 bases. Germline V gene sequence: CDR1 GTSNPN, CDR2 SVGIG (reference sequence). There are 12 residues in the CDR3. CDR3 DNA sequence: TGTGCCTGGAGCCCCCCATCCTACGAGCAGTACTTC. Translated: CAWSPPSYEQYF.